The source of this TCR beta chain is a study of T cell responses to AZD1222 COVID-19 vaccine. Points from the study as a whole: None of the repertoires were sampled until the peak T cell response had passed.

Measured with immunoSEQ multiplex PCR; TCRdb has only the in-frame clones, and not every one. The repertoire includes about 160,000 clones, 92% of them detected once, and 1.1% sits in the top ten. CDR3 size: 16 residues. Germline V gives CDR1 SGHRS, CDR2 YFSETQ. V trimming: 0 bases; J trimming: 7 bases; junction bases outside the gene matches: 7. As to this clone: The antigen is undetermined.

Analysis merged second doses at about 4 or about 12 weeks. This chain uses TRBV5-1 with TRBJ1-6; 7 nucleotides match TRBD1. This TCR came from an adult who received the AZD1222 COVID-19 vaccine. The specimen comprised peripheral blood, sampled 28 days after the second AZD1222 dose. The CDR3 coding sequence is TGCGCCAGCAGCTTGGCCCGGAGGGGGCCGAATTCACCCCTCCACTTT. This encodes CASSLARRGPNSPLHF.